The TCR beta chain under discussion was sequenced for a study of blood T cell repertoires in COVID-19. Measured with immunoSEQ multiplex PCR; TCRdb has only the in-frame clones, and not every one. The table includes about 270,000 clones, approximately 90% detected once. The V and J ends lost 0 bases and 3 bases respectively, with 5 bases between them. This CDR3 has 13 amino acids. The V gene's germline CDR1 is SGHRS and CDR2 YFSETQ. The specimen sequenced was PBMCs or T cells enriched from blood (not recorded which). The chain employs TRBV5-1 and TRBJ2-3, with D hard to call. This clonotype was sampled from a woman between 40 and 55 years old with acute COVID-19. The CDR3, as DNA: TGCGCCAGCAGCTTGGCCTTTACAGATACGCAGTATTTT. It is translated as CASSLAFTDTQYF.